A single T cell receptor beta chain is shown here with its context. The target antigen is unknown. This entry is derived from a study of T cell repertoires in cytomegalovirus infection. TCRdb re-derived calls from the reads in MiXCR, one entry per CDR3 protein. This table has 650,000 to 850,000 distinct CDR3 sequences, 25% to 30% appearing once. Study-wide points: CMV-specific TCR beta clonotypes restricted by HLA-C dominated the ex vivo response.

The V and J ends lost 0 bases and 5 bases, in that order; junction bases with no gene match: 3. The CDR3 covers 15 residues. In germline, CDR1 is LGHDT, CDR2 YNNKEL (reference sequence). The specimen comprised cultured CD8+ T cells from PBMCs, sampled from culture after CMV antigen stimulation. The chain joins TRBV3-1 to TRBJ1-2; 10 bases are a match to TRBD1. The receptor comes from a human donor in good health (CMV status not recorded). Some clones in this sample may be carry-over from other donors' samples. The CDR3 coding sequence is TGTGCCAGCAGCCAAGAAGGACAGGGGGTGTATGGCTACACCTTC. This gives the protein CASSQEGQGVYGYTF.